This TCR beta chain was sequenced during a study of cytomegalovirus exposure and HLA in healthy donors. About the study: The approximately 120 validation repertoires matched the 600 to 700 first-cohort repertoires in platform, a later analysis reported.

Separate from the roughly 670-subject first cohort, the approximately 130-subject validation cohort was the one that the donors belonged to. CDR1 is WSHSY and CDR2 is SAAADI in the germline V gene. The J segment lost 0 bases and the V segment lost 0 bases, leaving 1 base of the junction unmatched. This CDR3 is built from 16 residues. This clone was recorded only once. The antigen remains undetermined. Measured with immunoSEQ multiplex PCR; TCRdb has only the in-frame clones, and not every one. The sample lists 250,000 to 350,000 clones, 70% to 90% seen once, with approximately 0.9% in the top ten. Overall study results and limits: The listing of about 150 TCR beta chains classed them as cytomegalovirus-associated.

The sequence came from a man under 40 in good health and CMV-seronegative. The chain combines TRBV10-2 with TRBJ1-5; TRBD1 agrees at 8 bases. The sequenced material came from PBMCs. DNA for the CDR3: TGCGCCAGCAGTGAGTCCGGGACAGGTAGCAATCAGCCCCAGCATTTT. It translates to CASSESGTGSNQPQHF.